One TCR beta chain is described in this entry. Its antigen is undetermined. Other DNA sequences of this sample code for an identical CDR3. The CDR3 runs 13 residues. Trimming removed 2 bases at V and 2 bases at J, with 4 bases between. This record belongs to a study of Ad26.COV2.S vaccination and SARS-CoV-2 variants. In the study overall: The study gave Ad26.COV2.S intramuscularly, once or twice 56 days apart.

Treatment in this sample: 15 to 20 received Ad26.COV2.S at low or high dose, single or two shots; 5 received placebo; per-sample allocation not given. Sampling happened 63 days after the first vaccine or placebo injection. In Boston, an adult donor aged 18-55 years took part. Clones were sequenced by immunoSEQ multiplex PCR, and TCRdb holds only the in-frame ones, with some missing. The sample has a few hundred thousand clones; about nine tenths are singletons. Study-wide findings and caveats: The study found similar non-spike TCR breadth in vaccine and placebo recipients. Total T cell responses may have been underestimated by the TCR breadth and depth analyses.

This clonotype was sampled from a person aged 18-60 years who received the Ad26.COV2.S COVID-19 vaccine or a placebo. The sample consisted of peripheral blood, taken in a trial of Ad26.COV2.S vaccine versus placebo. The genes are TRBV12-3 or TRBV12-4 and TRBJ1-5; D gene unclear. DNA for the CDR3: TGTGCCAGCAGTTTAACCGGCAATCAGCCCCAGCATTTT. It codes for CASSLTGNQPQHF.